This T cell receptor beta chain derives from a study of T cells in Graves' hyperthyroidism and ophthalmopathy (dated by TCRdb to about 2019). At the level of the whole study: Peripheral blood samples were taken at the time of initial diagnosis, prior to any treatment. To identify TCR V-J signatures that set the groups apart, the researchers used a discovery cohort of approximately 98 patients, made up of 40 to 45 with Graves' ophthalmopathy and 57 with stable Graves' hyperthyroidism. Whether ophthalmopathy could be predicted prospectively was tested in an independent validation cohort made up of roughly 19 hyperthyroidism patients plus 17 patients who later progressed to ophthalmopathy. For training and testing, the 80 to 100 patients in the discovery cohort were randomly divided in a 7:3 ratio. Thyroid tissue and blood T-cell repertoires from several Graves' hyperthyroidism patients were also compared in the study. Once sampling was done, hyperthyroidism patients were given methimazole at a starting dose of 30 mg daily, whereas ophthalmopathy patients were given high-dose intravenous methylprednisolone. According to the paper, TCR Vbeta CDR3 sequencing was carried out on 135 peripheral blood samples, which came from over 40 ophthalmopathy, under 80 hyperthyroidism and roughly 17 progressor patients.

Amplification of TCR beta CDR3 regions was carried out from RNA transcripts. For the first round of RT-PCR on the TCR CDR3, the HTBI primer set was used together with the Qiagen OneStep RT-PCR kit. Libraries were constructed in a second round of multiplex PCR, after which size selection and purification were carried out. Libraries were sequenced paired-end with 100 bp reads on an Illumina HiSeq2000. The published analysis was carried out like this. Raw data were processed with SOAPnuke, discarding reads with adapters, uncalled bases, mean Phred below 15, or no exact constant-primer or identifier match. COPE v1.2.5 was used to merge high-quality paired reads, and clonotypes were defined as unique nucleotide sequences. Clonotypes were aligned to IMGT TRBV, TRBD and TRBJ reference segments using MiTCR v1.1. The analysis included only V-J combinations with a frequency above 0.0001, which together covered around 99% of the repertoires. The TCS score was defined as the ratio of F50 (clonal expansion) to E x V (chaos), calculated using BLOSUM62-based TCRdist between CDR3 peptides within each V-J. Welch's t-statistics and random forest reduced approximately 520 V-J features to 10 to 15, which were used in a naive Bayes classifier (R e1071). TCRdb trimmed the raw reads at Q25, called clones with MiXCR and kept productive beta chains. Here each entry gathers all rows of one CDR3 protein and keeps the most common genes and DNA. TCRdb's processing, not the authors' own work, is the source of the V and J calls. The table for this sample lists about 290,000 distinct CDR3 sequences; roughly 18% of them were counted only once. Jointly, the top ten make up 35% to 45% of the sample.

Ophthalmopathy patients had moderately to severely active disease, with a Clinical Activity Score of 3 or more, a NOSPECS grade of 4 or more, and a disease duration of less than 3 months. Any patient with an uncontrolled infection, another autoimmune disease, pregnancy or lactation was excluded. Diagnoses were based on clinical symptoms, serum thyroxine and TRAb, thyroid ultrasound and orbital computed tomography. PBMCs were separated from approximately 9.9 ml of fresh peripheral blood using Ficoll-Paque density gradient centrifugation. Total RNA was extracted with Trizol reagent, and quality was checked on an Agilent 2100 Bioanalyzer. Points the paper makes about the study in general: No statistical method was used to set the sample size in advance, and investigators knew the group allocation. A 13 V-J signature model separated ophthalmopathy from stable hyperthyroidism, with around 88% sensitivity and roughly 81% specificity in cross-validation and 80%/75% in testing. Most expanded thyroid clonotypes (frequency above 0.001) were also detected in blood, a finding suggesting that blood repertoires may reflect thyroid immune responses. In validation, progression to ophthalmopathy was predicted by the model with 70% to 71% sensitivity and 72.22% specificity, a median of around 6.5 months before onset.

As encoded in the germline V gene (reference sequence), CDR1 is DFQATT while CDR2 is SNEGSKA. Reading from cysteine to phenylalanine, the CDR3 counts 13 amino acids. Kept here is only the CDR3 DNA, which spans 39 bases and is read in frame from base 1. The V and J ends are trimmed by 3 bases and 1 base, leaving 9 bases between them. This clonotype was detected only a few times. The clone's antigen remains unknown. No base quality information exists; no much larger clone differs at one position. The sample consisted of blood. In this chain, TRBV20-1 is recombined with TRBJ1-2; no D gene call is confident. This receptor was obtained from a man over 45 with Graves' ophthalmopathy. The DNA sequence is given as TGCAGTGCTAGTGCGGAGGTTAACTATGGCTACACCTTC. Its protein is CSASAEVNYGYTF.